Listed below are T cell receptor beta chains from one sample, sequenced in a study of blood T cell repertoires in COVID-19. Using immunoSEQ multiplex PCR, the repertoire was profiled, and TCRdb retains in-frame clones only, with some absent. This sample yields 40,000 to 60,000 clones, of which over 80% are seen a single time; around 1.6% belongs to the top ten. The sequenced sample consisted of peripheral blood. The receptors here all came from a man in his fifties or sixties with acute or convalescent COVID-19. Both conserved end residues are part of each CDR3. The D gene is left open where the match is weak. Clone size appears in some rows only: once, few, many, or a class for an expanded clone.

V gene	J gene	D gene	clone size	CDR3 DNA	CDR3 protein
TRBV28	TRBJ1-2	.	few	TGTGCCAGCAGTTCCTCGGGACACCTAGCCAACGGCTACACCTTC	CASSSSGHLANGYTF
TRBV6-2/TRBV6-3	TRBJ2-1	.	.	TGTGCCAGCAGTTACCCCCGGGCAGGTGGACAAATCCTCAAATACAATGAGCAGTTCTTC	CASSYPRAGGQILKYNEQFF
TRBV30	TRBJ1-1	.	.	TGTGCCCGGGACACAGGGTCGGGCACTGAAGCTTTCTTT	CARDTGSGTEAFF
TRBV19	TRBJ1-5	.	.	TGTGCCAGTAGTATGGGAAACAGGGTGAACGTTCAGCCCCAGCATTTT	CASSMGNRVNVQPQHF
TRBV6-1	TRBJ1-5	.	.	TGTGCCAGCAGTGAGGGGGGGCTTACATCTTCCCAGCCCCAGCATTTT	CASSEGGLTSSQPQHF
TRBV28	TRBJ1-1	.	.	TGTGCCAGCAGTTTACCTCCGCCGGTGAACACTGAAGCTTTCTTT	CASSLPPPVNTEAFF
TRBV6-2/TRBV6-3	TRBJ2-1	.	.	TGTGCCAGCAGTCGCGGTTACAATGAGCAGTTCTTC	CASSRGYNEQFF
TRBV7-5	TRBJ2-3	.	.	TGTGCCAGAAGCCGAAACAGCACGAGATCGGCTCCTACGCAGTATTTT	CARSRNSTRSAPTQYF
TRBV6-2/TRBV6-3	TRBJ2-7	.	.	TGTGCCAGCAGTTACCCCCAAAGGACAGTTTCCTACGAGCAGTACTTC	CASSYPQRTVSYEQYF
TRBV5-4	TRBJ1-2	TRBD1	.	TGTGCCAGCAGCGATGAGGGGGCCTATGGCTACACCTTC	CASSDEGAYGYTF
TRBV28	TRBJ1-4	.	.	TGTGCCAGCAGTTTATCGACAGACAGACGGAATGAAAAACTGTTTTTT	CASSLSTDRRNEKLFF
TRBV27	TRBJ1-2	TRBD1	.	TGTGCCACCGCCGGACAGGGGGCTTATGGCTACACCTTC	CATAGQGAYGYTF
TRBV5-1	TRBJ2-6	TRBD1	.	TGCGCCAGCAGCTTGGTAGGCACCGGGACAGGGATATCCGGGGCCAACGTCCTGACTTTC	CASSLVGTGTGISGANVLTF
TRBV28	TRBJ2-1	TRBD2	.	TGTGCCAGCTGCCCTAGCGGGGCCCACAATGAGCAGTTCTTC	CASCPSGAHNEQFF
TRBV9	TRBJ2-1	TRBD2	.	TGTGCCAGCAGCGTAAAAGAGGGACTAGCGGCCTACAATGAGCAGTTCTTC	CASSVKEGLAAYNEQFF
TRBV18	TRBJ2-7	.	.	TGTGCCAGCTCACCATTGGGGACTCAATACGAGCAGTACTTC	CASSPLGTQYEQYF
TRBV25-1	TRBJ1-1	.	.	TGTGCCAGCAGTCTGACAGGCGGAACTGAAGCTTTCTTT	CASSLTGGTEAFF
TRBV18	TRBJ2-2	TRBD1	.	TGTGCCAGCTCACCGGGACAGGCGGCCACCGGGGAGCTGTTTTTT	CASSPGQAATGELFF
TRBV6-5	TRBJ1-2	.	few	TGTGCCAGCAGTCCCGAACCGTCTTCCGGGGGTGGCTACACCTTC	CASSPEPSSGGGYTF
TRBV24-1	TRBJ2-7	TRBD1	.	TGTGCCACCAGTGATACCCGGGACAGGGCGGACGAGCAGTACTTC	CATSDTRDRADEQYF
TRBV19	TRBJ2-3	.	.	TGTGCCAGTAAGCGGACAGAACGCACAGATACGCAGTATTTT	CASKRTERTDTQYF
TRBV5-1	TRBJ2-3	TRBD2	once	TGCGCCAGCAGCTTAGGACTAGCGGGGGCCACAGATACGCAGTATTTT	CASSLGLAGATDTQYF
TRBV6-5	TRBJ2-1	TRBD1	.	TGTGCCAGCAGCGGACAGGGAAACAATGAGCAGTTCTTC	CASSGQGNNEQFF
TRBV6-1	TRBJ1-2	.	.	TGTGCCAGCAGTGAAGAAGGACAGTATGGCTACACCTTC	CASSEEGQYGYTF
TRBV6-2/TRBV6-3	TRBJ2-4	.	.	TGTGCCAGCAGCCTAGCCCTATTTGGCAAAAACATTCAGTACTTC	CASSLALFGKNIQYF
TRBV28	TRBJ1-5	.	.	TGTGCCAGCAGCTTGACAGGTTATCAGCCCCAGCATTTT	CASSLTGYQPQHF
TRBV2	TRBJ2-7	.	.	TGTGCCAGCAGTGAAGGTACGGACTATATTGACGAGCAGTACTTC	CASSEGTDYIDEQYF
TRBV7-8	TRBJ2-5	.	.	TGTGCCAGCAGCTTAGCGGGGGCCAGACAAGAGACCCAGTACTTC	CASSLAGARQETQYF
TRBV11-2	TRBJ1-4	.	few	TGTGCCAGCAGCTTGCGGGGGGGTAATGAAAAACTGTTTTTT	CASSLRGGNEKLFF
TRBV5-1	TRBJ2-1	TRBD2	.	TGCGCCAGCAGCTTGGGTCTAGCGGGGGGCCCCTACAATGAGCAGTTCTTC	CASSLGLAGGPYNEQFF
TRBV27	TRBJ1-5	.	.	TGTGCCAGCAGTCCCTTTATTGGGCTGGCCAGTGTATCGCCCCAGCATTTT	CASSPFIGLASVSPQHF
TRBV5-6	TRBJ2-7	.	.	TGTGCCAGCAGCTTGACGCTGAGCTCCTACGAGCAGTACTTC	CASSLTLSSYEQYF
TRBV6-1	TRBJ1-2	.	.	TGTGCCAGCAGTGAAGGGCCAGGGGCCGGCTATAACTATGGCTACACCTTC	CASSEGPGAGYNYGYTF
TRBV27	TRBJ1-6	TRBD1	.	TGTGCCAGCACCACGAGACTTTGGGGACAGTATAATTCACCCCTCCACTTT	CASTTRLWGQYNSPLHF
TRBV12-3/TRBV12-4	TRBJ1-4	.	.	TGTGCCAGCAGTTTAGTGAGGGGGGGAAAACTGTTTTTT	CASSLVRGGKLFF
TRBV19	TRBJ2-1	TRBD1	once	TGTGCCAGTCGACCCTGGGGACAGCACAATGAGCAGTTCTTC	CASRPWGQHNEQFF
TRBV4-2	TRBJ2-1	.	.	TGTGCCAGCAGCCTAAGATGGTCGGGAGCCTCCTACAATGAGCAGTTCTTC	CASSLRWSGASYNEQFF
TRBV5-6	TRBJ1-2	.	.	TGTGCCAGCAGCTTGGACACGTACTATGGCTACACCTTC	CASSLDTYYGYTF
TRBV28	TRBJ2-5	TRBD1	.	TGTGCCAGCACCCTCGCCAGGACAGGGGGACAAGAGACCCAGTACTTC	CASTLARTGGQETQYF
TRBV4-1	TRBJ1-5	TRBD1	.	TGCGCCAGCAGCCTCCGACAGGGCGCCGGCCAGCCCCAGCATTTT	CASSLRQGAGQPQHF
TRBV11-2	TRBJ2-7	TRBD1	.	TGTGCCAGCAGCTTTCGGGACAGGGGGAACGGCGAGCAGTACTTC	CASSFRDRGNGEQYF
TRBV7-9	TRBJ1-1	.	.	TGTGCCAGCAGGACCAATTACAGGCTCCCGAACACTGAAGCTTTCTTT	CASRTNYRLPNTEAFF
TRBV2	TRBJ1-4	.	.	TGTGCCAGCAGTGAAGCGACCGGGACTGCGGGAGAAAAACTGTTTTTT	CASSEATGTAGEKLFF
TRBV6-1	TRBJ1-5	TRBD1	.	TGTGCCAGCAGTGATTACAGGGGGAATCAGCCCCAGCATTTT	CASSDYRGNQPQHF
TRBV2	TRBJ1-5	.	.	TGTGCCAGCAAGAAGGAGGGATGGAATAGCAATCAGCCCCAGCATTTT	CASKKEGWNSNQPQHF
TRBV12-5	TRBJ2-1	TRBD2	.	TGTGCTAGTGGTTTGAGGGCGGGAGGGCCTTTATATGAGCAGTTCTTC	CASGLRAGGPLYEQFF
TRBV24-1	TRBJ2-1	.	.	TGTGCCACCAGTGCGGCGGGGACCTACAATGAGCAGTTCTTC	CATSAAGTYNEQFF
TRBV27	TRBJ1-5	.	.	TGTGCCAGCAGTTTAAATTTGGGCGGGCAGCCCCAGCATTTT	CASSLNLGGQPQHF
TRBV7-9	TRBJ1-5	TRBD1	.	TGTGCCAGCAGCGGGACAGGGGCTCAGCCCCAGCATTTT	CASSGTGAQPQHF
TRBV4-3	TRBJ2-2	TRBD2	.	TGCGCCAGCAGCCGCTTAACTAGCGGGAACACCGGGGAGCTGTTTTTT	CASSRLTSGNTGELFF
TRBV11-2	TRBJ1-4	TRBD1	.	TGTGCCAGCAGCTTACCAGGGGGAAAACTGTTTTTT	CASSLPGGKLFF
TRBV7-9	TRBJ1-5	.	.	TGTGCCAGCAGTTACGACAGGTCAAGCAATCAGCCCCAGCATTTT	CASSYDRSSNQPQHF
TRBV9	TRBJ1-2	.	.	TGTGCCAGCAGCGTAGGACCAGTCCTAGCTAACTATGGCTACACCTTC	CASSVGPVLANYGYTF